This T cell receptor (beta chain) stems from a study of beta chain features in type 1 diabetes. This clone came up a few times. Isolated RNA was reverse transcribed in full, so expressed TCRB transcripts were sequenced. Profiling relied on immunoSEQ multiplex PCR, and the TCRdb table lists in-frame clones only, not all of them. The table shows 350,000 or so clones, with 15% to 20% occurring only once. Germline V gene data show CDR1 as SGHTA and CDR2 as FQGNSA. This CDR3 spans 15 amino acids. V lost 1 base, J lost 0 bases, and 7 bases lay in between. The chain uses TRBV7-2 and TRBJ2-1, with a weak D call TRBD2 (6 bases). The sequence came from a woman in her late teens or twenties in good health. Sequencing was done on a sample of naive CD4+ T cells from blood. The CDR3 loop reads CASSLEEGSYNEQFF. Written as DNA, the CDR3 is TGTGCCAGCAGCTTAGAGGAGGGCTCCTACAATGAGCAGTTCTTC.